This TCR beta chain originates from a study of radiation and T cells in renal cell carcinoma. Points from the study as a whole: Compared with controls, irradiated tumors showed greater TCR clonality. Dominant CDR3 motifs were more common in irradiated tumors than controls.

Treatment specified: treatment-naive control, cytoreductive nephrectomy. Control tumors came from treatment-naive patients without prior radiation. Trimming at V came to 0 bases and at J to 5 bases, leaving 0 bases not matched to a gene. The CDR3 is 14 residues long. Germline assignment: CDR1 LNHDA and CDR2 SQIVND (reference sequence). TCRdb's table, derived via immunoSEQ multiplex PCR, lists solely in-frame clones and lacks some. The sample lists about 18,000 clones; about 55% were seen once. For this clone: The antigen is not known.

The TCR comes from a man in his fifties or sixties with renal cell carcinoma. The chain links TRBV19 to TRBJ1-4; the match to TRBD1 covers 7 bases. Sequenced here: tumor tissue, sampled from a patient whose treatment was nephrectomy without radiotherapy. CDR3 nucleotide sequence: TGTGCCAGTAGTATAGACAGGGGGAATGAAAAACTGTTTTTT. This codes for CASSIDRGNEKLFF.